Below are 11 T cell receptor beta chains sequenced from a single sample in a study of blood T cells in healthy people across ages. PCR was performed a second time for about 7 to 11 cycles using a sample-barcoded 5' primer and a J-beta primer mix. A single record per CDR3 protein comes from TCRdb applying MiXCR to the 5' RACE reads. The sample gives approximately 1.5 million distinct CDR3 sequences, about 42% of which show up once; just over 4% is in the top ten. The specimen sequenced was blood. These receptor sequences come from a woman under 30 in good health.

About this clonotype: At one end the junction does not follow the germline gene, possibly because of a read error. CDR3 nucleotide sequence: TGTGCCAACAGCCCCCTGACAGGGCCCCACACTGAAGCTTTCTTT. Translating it yields CANSPLTGPHTEAFF. The chain employs TRBV7-2 and TRBJ1-1; 7 nucleotides agree with TRBD1. This CDR3 has 15 amino acids. CDR1 is SGHTA, CDR2 FQGNSA, per germline.

The chain is built from TRBV4-3 and TRBJ2-3; TRBD2 agrees at 9 bases. Germline CDR1 and CDR2: LGHNA and YSLEER. CDR3 length: 17 amino acids. V lost 0 bases and J lost 4; bases outside the gene matches: 8. CDR3 sequence reads: CASSQERLAGSSDTQYF. DNA for the CDR3: TGCGCCAGCAGCCAAGAGAGGCTAGCGGGGAGCTCAGATACGCAGTATTTT.

The chain joins TRBV5-1 to TRBJ2-1; TRBD2 matches 10 bases. The length of the CDR3 is 15 residues. The V gene's germline CDR1 is SGHRS and CDR2 YFSETQ. With V trimmed by 1 base and J by 5 bases, 3 bases remained unmatched. Here the CDR3 reads CASSLSLAGDNEQFF. The CDR3 DNA reads as TGCGCCAGCAGCTTGTCCCTAGCGGGGGACAATGAGCAGTTCTTC.

As regards this clonotype: One end of the junction varies from germline; a read error may be responsible. V is TRBV24-1 and J is TRBJ1-5; TRBD1 is a possible D gene (6 bases). The CDR3 is 16 residues long. The V gene's germline CDR1 is KGHDR and CDR2 SFDVKD. CDR3: CTTNLPRQVRDQPQHF. Written as DNA, the CDR3 is TGTACCACCAACCTCCCCCGACAGGTTAGGGATCAGCCCCAGCATTTT.

Turning to this clonotype: This may arise from a read error, as a much more abundant clone is one base away. The J gene is TRBJ2-7, the V gene TRBV27; D is unresolved. Per the germline V gene, CDR1 is MNHEY and CDR2 is SMNVEV (reference sequence). This CDR3 spans 11 amino acids. CDR3 bases: TGTGCCGGCAGTGACTCCTACGAGCAGTACTTC. Its protein is CAGSDSYEQYF.

This clonotype was counted ten times or more. V usage is TRBV20-1 and J usage is TRBJ2-1, with 8 bases matching TRBD2. J gave up 2 bases and V 4 bases, and 4 bases lay outside the gene matches. The germline CDR1 and CDR2 sequences are DFQATT and SNEGSKA (reference sequence). The CDR3 extends over 14 amino acids. The CDR3 region is CSAKRREAYNEQFF. As DNA, the CDR3 is TGCAGTGCTAAGAGGCGGGAGGCCTACAATGAGCAGTTCTTC.

The chain uses TRBV4-1 and TRBJ2-3, with D uncertain. There are 14 residues in the CDR3. The germline gives CDR1 MGHRA, CDR2 YSYEKL. Trimming took 4 bases from V and 5 from J, leaving 13 bases between them. The CDR3 loop is CASSPLVEQDTQYF. The CDR3 bases are TGCGCCAGCAGCCCCTTGGTGGAGCAAGATACGCAGTATTTT.

This chain connects TRBV3-1 to TRBJ2-3, with D possibly being TRBD2 (6 bases). Germline values: CDR1 LGHDT, CDR2 YNNKEL (reference sequence). V dropped 1 base and J dropped 0 bases, with 14 bases sitting between them. The CDR3 is 17 amino acids. The CDR3 sequence is CASSQVGGKASTDTQYF. The CDR3 coding sequence is TGTGCCAGCAGCCAAGTGGGGGGAAAAGCTAGCACAGATACGCAGTATTTT.

The J gene is TRBJ2-1, the V gene TRBV3-1; D is unclear. This CDR3 region has 16 residues. The V gene's germline CDR1 is LGHDT and CDR2 YNNKEL (reference sequence). V gave up 5 bases and J gave up 0 bases, with 14 bases separating them. The CDR3 protein is CASSSKQANSYNEQFF. The CDR3 nucleotides read TGTGCCAGCAGCTCCAAGCAGGCAAACTCCTACAATGAGCAGTTCTTC.

This clonotype was counted between two and nine times. The chain is built from TRBV12-3 or TRBV12-4 and TRBJ1-4; 7 bases align to TRBD1. The V segment lost 5 bases and the J segment 5 bases; nucleotides outside the gene matches: 5. This CDR3 is 14 amino acids long. CDR3 amino acids: CASSPGTENEKLFF. CDR3 bases: TGTGCCAGCAGTCCTGGGACAGAAAATGAAAAACTGTTTTTT.

The chain combines TRBV6-2 or TRBV6-3 with TRBJ2-5, with D perhaps matching TRBD1 (6 bases). The CDR3 loop spans 14 amino acids. Looked up from germline, CDR1 is MNHEY and CDR2 is SVGEGT. V lost 11 bases to trimming and J lost 2 bases, with 18 bases between them. The CDR3 spells CAHPAGAEQETQYF. The CDR3 coding sequence is TGTGCCCATCCGGCAGGGGCTGAACAAGAGACCCAGTACTTC.